Sequencing of this TCR beta chain was carried out in a study of monozygotic twins with inflammatory bowel disease. Overall study findings and caveats: Background noise in patient repertoires may stem from differing immunosuppressive treatments. Clonotype overlap with others was lower in IBD patients than in healthy twins, a difference that was greatest with disease activity.

Germline CDR1 and CDR2: ENHRY and SYGVKD. The CDR3 is 13 residues long. Each of TCRalpha and TCRbeta cDNA went through two nested PCRs, lasting approximately 17 and 9 cycles. TCRdb re-called the 5' RACE reads and catalogs CDR3 proteins one per entry, DNA excluded. In total, the table holds approximately 400,000 distinct CDR3 sequences. In the case of this clonotype: Its specificity is unknown.

This sequence joins TRBV10-3 and TRBJ2-5; the D call from TCRdb, TRBD1, cannot be confirmed without DNA. The origin of this receptor is a human donor with ulcerative colitis or Crohn's disease, or a healthy co-twin of an affected twin (not recorded which). Material: blood. This CDR3 is CAITRGSGETQYF.